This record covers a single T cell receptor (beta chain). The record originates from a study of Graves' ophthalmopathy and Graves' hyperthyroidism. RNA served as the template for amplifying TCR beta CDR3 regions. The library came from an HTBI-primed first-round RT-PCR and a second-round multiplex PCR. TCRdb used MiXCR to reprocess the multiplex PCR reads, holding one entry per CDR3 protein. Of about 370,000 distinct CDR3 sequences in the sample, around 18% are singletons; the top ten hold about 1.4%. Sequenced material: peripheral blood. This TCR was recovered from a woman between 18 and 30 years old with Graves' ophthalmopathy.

CDR3 DNA sequence: TGTGCCAGCAGCATCCGGGACAGGGGTTATTCACCCCTCCACTTT. Its protein product is CASSIRDRGYSPLHF. The V gene is TRBV12-3 or TRBV12-4, the J gene TRBJ1-6, with 10 bases fitting TRBD1. V was pared by 6 bases and J by 8 bases, with 7 bases of the junction left unmatched. This CDR3 contains 15 residues.